Following are 12 T cell receptor beta chains from one sample sequenced in a study of T cells in Graves' hyperthyroidism and ophthalmopathy. The investigators amplified TCR beta CDR3 regions from RNA transcripts. The HTBI primer set drove a first-round RT-PCR of the TCR CDR3. MiXCR, applied by TCRdb to the multiplex PCR reads, yields one record per CDR3 protein. The sample lists more than 350,000 distinct CDR3 sequences, approximately 14% occurring once. Sequenced: blood. The source is a woman aged 55-69 years with Graves' ophthalmopathy.

At least ten counts were recorded for this clonotype. This sequence joins TRBV6-5 and TRBJ1-2; no reliable D call. Trimming took off 2 bases at V and 3 bases at J, with 13 bases between the two ends. The germline V gene has CDR1 MNHEY and CDR2 SVGAGI. The CDR3 is 15 residues long. As DNA, the CDR3 is TGTGCCAGCAGTTACAGTTCAGAAGATTACTATGGCTACACCTTC. Its protein product is CASSYSSEDYYGYTF.

The chain employs TRBV19 and TRBJ1-1, with 7 bases matching TRBD1. The CDR3 consists of 14 residues. The V gene end was trimmed by 6 bases and the J gene end by 0 bases; junction bases not matched to a gene: 4. Germline V lookup: CDR1 LNHDA, CDR2 SQIVND (reference sequence). DNA of the CDR3: TGTGCCAGTAGCACAGGGGACTTGAACACTGAAGCTTTCTTT. Translating gives CASSTGDLNTEAFF.

This chain connects TRBV9 to TRBJ2-3; D is uncertain. Germline assignment: CDR1 SGDLS and CDR2 YYNGEE. This CDR3 comprises 14 residues. The V end lost 0 bases, the J end lost 4 bases, and 9 bases lay between the germline ends. Here the CDR3 DNA reads TGTGCCAGCAGCGTAGCGGCCAGGTCAGATACGCAGTATTTT. Translation: CASSVAARSDTQYF.

Only a few counts were recorded for this clonotype. The V gene is TRBV9, the J gene TRBJ2-3, with a possible D match to TRBD2 (6 bases). Between the trimmed V and J ends, which lost 0 bases and 4 bases, there was a span of 9 bases. The length of the CDR3 is 14 residues. Germline CDR1 is SGDLS and CDR2 is YYNGEE. CDR3 DNA sequence: TGTGCCAGCAGCGTAGGGTTAGCGGCAGATACGCAGTATTTT. Translating it yields CASSVGLAADTQYF.

Ten or more counts support this clonotype. The rearrangement joins TRBV7-3 to TRBJ2-2, with 8 bases lining up with TRBD2. Looked up from germline, CDR1 is SGHTA and CDR2 is FQGTGA. The CDR3 length is 15 residues. J was trimmed by 4 bases and V by 6 bases; bases with no gene match: 7. The CDR3 protein is CASRDFSGTTGELFF. CDR3 DNA: TGTGCCAGCAGGGACTTTAGCGGGACCACCGGGGAGCTGTTTTTT.

There are many counts of this clonotype. The V call is TRBV5-1, the J call TRBJ1-1; D remains unclear. Germline loops: CDR1 SGHRS, CDR2 YFSETQ. Trimming cost V 4 bases and J 2 bases, with 12 bases left between them. This CDR3 is built from 14 residues. CDR3 region: CASSPPGSNTEAFF. The CDR3 DNA sequence: TGCGCCAGCAGCCCTCCCGGGAGTAACACTGAAGCTTTCTTT.

This clonotype has a handful of counts. The V gene is TRBV7-2, the J gene TRBJ2-5; 7 bases map to TRBD2. The CDR3 contains 15 residues. The germline gives CDR1 SGHTA, CDR2 FQGNSA. The V and J ends lost 7 bases and 5 bases, in that order; junction bases with no gene match: 13. The CDR3 loop is CASTRLADRLETQYF. CDR3 DNA sequence: TGTGCCAGCACCCGACTAGCAGATCGTCTCGAGACCCAGTACTTC.

The count of this clonotype is one. This may stem from a read error, because a much larger clone lies one nucleotide away. The CDR3 end shows no conserved phenylalanine or tryptophan, and so a read error is likely. The chain employs TRBV12-3 or TRBV12-4 and TRBJ1-5; no clear D gene. This CDR3 is built from 13 residues. V was pared by 5 bases and J by 4 bases, with 9 bases between. The DNA for the CDR3 is TGTGCCAGCAGTCAGGACTGGAATCAGCCCCAGCATTTG. It specifies CASSQDWNQPQHL.

Ten or more counts support this clonotype. The chain joins TRBV2 to TRBJ1-4; D is ambiguous. V was pared by 3 bases and J by 13 bases, with 12 bases between. CDR1 is SNHLY, CDR2 FYNNEI, per germline. This CDR3 has 12 residues. The CDR3 nucleotides read TGTGCCAGCAGTGACGACGGAGCAGGACTGTTTTTT. Translation: CASSDDGAGLFF.

This clonotype showed up many times. This sequence joins TRBV20-1 and TRBJ2-5; D is undetermined. The CDR3 extends over 11 amino acids. V lost 3 bases, J lost 5 bases, and 7 bases lay in between. The germline V gene encodes CDR1 DFQATT and CDR2 SNEGSKA (reference sequence). The CDR3 spells CSASAGETQYF. The CDR3 DNA is TGCAGTGCTAGTGCCGGGGAGACCCAGTACTTC.

This clonotype was counted ten times or more. CDR3 sequence (DNA): TGTGCCAGCAGCTTATTGGACACAGATACGCAGTATTTT. Protein: CASSLLDTDTQYF. V gene TRBV7-9 combines with J gene TRBJ2-3, with no clear D. V lost 2 bases, J lost 2 bases, and 5 bases lay in between. CDR1 SEHNR and CDR2 FQNEAQ come from the germline V gene (reference sequence). CDR3 length equals 13 residues.

This clonotype was found many times. The rearrangement links TRBV18 to TRBJ2-7; no definite D call. V was clipped by 0 bases and J by 3 bases, with 3 bases between them. The CDR3 has 12 amino acids. Germline CDR1 is KGHSH and CDR2 is LQKENI. CDR3 bases: TGTGCCAGCTCACCACCGAGCTACGAGCAGTACTTC. Protein product: CASSPPSYEQYF.